This T cell receptor beta chain was obtained from a study of T cell responses to AZD1222 COVID-19 vaccine. On the study more broadly: Some second doses came at about 4 weeks and others at about 12 weeks; these were pooled. General study results and limits: Rises in breadth and depth of Spike-specific TCRs came after two AZD1222 doses. White British ancestry dominated among donors, who included more females, and clonal diversity was possibly underestimated.

Comments on this clone: As yet, its antigen is unknown.

TCRdb's table, derived via immunoSEQ multiplex PCR, lists solely in-frame clones and lacks some. The sample lists approximately 140,000 clones; about 92% were seen once. CDR1 and CDR2 from the germline V gene are SNHLY and FYNNEI. This CDR3 has 13 residues. Between the trimmed V and J ends, which lost 5 bases and 4 bases, there was a span of 9 bases. This specimen consisted of peripheral blood, obtained on day 0 of AZD1222 vaccination. The chain couples TRBV2 to TRBJ1-3; D uncertain. This sequence was found in an adult in good health. CDR3 DNA: TGTGCCAGCAGTCCGGGGTACGGAAACACCATATATTTT. It translates to CASSPGYGNTIYF.